A single sample gave rise to the 16 T cell receptor beta chains below, sequenced in a study of T cell responses to AZD1222 COVID-19 vaccine. TCRdb's copy holds only in-frame clones and misses some; the assay was immunoSEQ multiplex PCR. In the table there are 90,000 to 100,000 clones, approximately 88% of which are singletons. The sample here was peripheral blood, taken 28 days after the second AZD1222 dose. The receptor source for this set is an adult who received the AZD1222 COVID-19 vaccine.

In this sample, this clone turned up once. The chain couples TRBV7-8 to TRBJ1-1; TRBD1 aligns across 9 bases. The CDR3 consists of 14 residues. The V gene end was trimmed by 5 bases and the J gene end by 5 bases; junction bases not matched to a gene: 6. CDR1 is SGHVS and CDR2 is FQNEAQ in the germline V gene. The CDR3 reads CASSQGTGPTEAFF. CDR3 coding DNA: TGTGCCAGCAGCCAAGGGACAGGGCCTACTGAAGCTTTCTTT.

This chain links TRBV14 with TRBJ2-2; 9 bases agree with TRBD2. The CDR3 totals 16 residues. In germline, CDR1 is SGHDN, CDR2 FVKESK. J lost 6 bases, V lost 2 bases, and 7 bases had no gene match. The CDR3 nucleotides read TGTGCCAGCAGCCAAAATAGAGCGGGAGGATCCGGGGAGCTGTTTTTT. Translating it yields CASSQNRAGGSGELFF.

The gene calls are TRBV11-3 and TRBJ2-5, with 7 nucleotides matching TRBD2. The CDR3 covers 18 residues. Per germline, CDR1 SGHNT and CDR2 YENEEA. J lost 4 bases, V lost 3 bases, and 17 bases had no gene match. As DNA, the CDR3 is TGTGCCAGCAGCTTGGTACAGAGGATAGCGGGCGGAATAGAGACCCAGTACTTC. This codes for CASSLVQRIAGGIETQYF.

This sequence joins TRBV30 and TRBJ2-7, with D tentatively TRBD2 (6 bases). Germline V CDR1 and CDR2: GTSNPN, SVGIG (reference sequence). V was cut by 1 base and J by 7 bases, with 17 bases left in between. This CDR3 is built from 14 residues. The CDR3 coding sequence is TGTGCCTGGAGTGCCGGGGGAGGACTGGGTGAGCAGTACTTC. Amino acids: CAWSAGGGLGEQYF.

This sequence joins TRBV11-2 and TRBJ2-5; no firm D call. This CDR3 spans 15 amino acids. Trimming took off 5 bases at V and 5 bases at J, with 18 bases between the two ends. Germline V lookup: CDR1 SGHAT, CDR2 FQNNGV. CDR3 amino acids: CASSPGVGDVETQYF. CDR3 DNA: TGTGCCAGCAGCCCGGGCGTTGGCGACGTGGAGACCCAGTACTTC. Full variable domain (outside the CDR3, taken from reference TRBV11-2 and TRBJ2-5): EAGVAQSPRYKIIEKRQSVAFWCNPISGHATLYWYQQILGQGPKLLIQFQNNGVVDDSQLPKDRFSAERLKGVDSTLKIQPAKLEDSAVYLCASSPGVGDVETQYFGPGTRLLVL.

This rearrangement joins TRBV7-8 to TRBJ2-1; possible D gene TRBD2, 6 bases. V lost 3 bases and J 9 bases, leaving 12 bases between the germline ends. Germline V CDR1 and CDR2: SGHVS, FQNEAQ. The CDR3 spans 13 residues. DNA for the CDR3: TGTGCCAGCAGCTTGGCAGGGAGGAGTGAGCAGTTCTTC. Translated, it gives CASSLAGRSEQFF.

J is TRBJ1-6 and V is TRBV5-1, with D tentatively TRBD1 (5 bases). There are 15 residues in the CDR3. The germline CDR1 and CDR2 sequences are SGHRS and YFSETQ. Between the trimmed V and J ends, which lost 6 bases and 7 bases, there was a span of 17 bases. Written as DNA, the CDR3 is TGCGCCAGCACTAACCCGGGACGGAAAAATTCACCCCTCCACTTT. It translates to CASTNPGRKNSPLHF.

The V and J genes are TRBV5-1 and TRBJ2-2, with a tentative D call TRBD2 (6 bases). This CDR3 spans 16 amino acids. Trimming removed 0 bases from V and 5 bases from J, with 14 bases in between. Germline V gene data show CDR1 as SGHRS and CDR2 as YFSETQ. CDR3 sequence reads: CASSLEVGRRTGELFF. CDR3 coding DNA: TGCGCCAGCAGCTTGGAAGTCGGGAGAAGGACCGGGGAGCTGTTTTTT.

The chain carries TRBV30 and TRBJ2-7, with TRBD1 as a possible D gene (6 bases). The germline CDR1 and CDR2 sequences are GTSNPN and SVGIG (reference sequence). The CDR3 extends over 14 amino acids. Trimming took off 1 base at V and 2 bases at J, with 12 bases between the two ends. The CDR3, as DNA: TGTGCCTGGAGTGAAGGGGGAAGACCCTACGAGCAGTACTTC. This gives the protein CAWSEGGRPYEQYF.

V is TRBV5-1 and J is TRBJ1-6, with TRBD1 identical over 9 bases. CDR1 and CDR2 from the germline V gene are SGHRS and YFSETQ. CDR3 length: 16 amino acids. V dropped 0 bases and J dropped 11; count of bases not matched to a gene: 9. The CDR3 spells CASSLAGGQGRTPLHF. Here the CDR3 DNA reads TGCGCCAGCAGCTTGGCGGGGGGACAGGGTCGGACACCCCTCCACTTT.

The chain is built from TRBV7-3 and TRBJ1-1, with TRBD1 as a possible D gene (5 bases). CDR1 and CDR2 (germline): SGHTA, FQGTGA. V lost 0 bases and J 0 bases, leaving 5 bases between the germline ends. CDR3 size: 14 residues. The CDR3 protein is CASSLTRVNTEAFF. The CDR3 DNA sequence: TGTGCCAGCAGCTTAACCAGGGTGAACACTGAAGCTTTCTTT. The whole variable domain, filled in from reference TRBV7-3 and TRBJ1-1, reads GAGVSQTPSNKVTEKGKYVELRCDPISGHTALYWYRQSLGQGPEFLIYFQGTGAADDSGLPNDRFFAVRPEGSVSTLKIQRTERGDSAVYLCASSLTRVNTEAFFGQGTRLTVV.

This CDR3 reads CASSIERGSNEKLFF. The CDR3 DNA sequence: TGTGCCAGTAGTATAGAGAGGGGATCTAATGAAAAACTGTTTTTT. The V call is TRBV19, the J call TRBJ1-4, with a weak D call TRBD1 (5 bases). Germline V CDR1 and CDR2: LNHDA, SQIVND (reference sequence). V lost 0 bases, J lost 3 bases, and 8 bases lay in between. The CDR3 extends over 15 amino acids.

The chain recombines TRBV5-1 with TRBJ2-1; TRBD1 matches at 8 bases. The germline V gene has CDR1 SGHRS and CDR2 YFSETQ. V lost 4 bases to trimming and J lost 5 bases; unmatched junction nucleotides: 5. This CDR3 has 14 residues. The CDR3 here is CASSTPGQDNEQFF. CDR3 DNA: TGCGCCAGCAGCACTCCGGGACAGGACAATGAGCAGTTCTTC.

The J gene is TRBJ2-5, the V gene TRBV12-3 or TRBV12-4, with 7 bases lining up with TRBD2. The CDR3 has 13 residues. V gave up 3 bases and J gave up 3 bases; unmatched junction bases: 1. Here the CDR3 DNA reads TGTGCCAGCAGTTTTCGGGGGGAAGAGACCCAGTACTTC. As protein: CASSFRGEETQYF.

The chain employs TRBV28 and TRBJ2-4; D might be TRBD1 or TRBD2, each matching 7 bases. This CDR3 region has 15 residues. The germline V gene has CDR1 MDHEN and CDR2 SYDVKM. V lost 5 bases to trimming and J lost 9 bases, with 20 bases between them. The CDR3 DNA sequence: TGTGCCAGCAGTCAGGGAGGGGGCGAGGCGGGCATTCAGTACTTC. This translates into CASSQGGGEAGIQYF.

The chain combines TRBV6-2 or TRBV6-3 with TRBJ2-3; D gene ambiguous. The V gene's germline CDR1 is MNHEY and CDR2 SVGEGT. Trimming pared 2 bases from V and 5 bases from J, leaving 2 bases between. This CDR3 region has 11 residues. CDR3: CASSYRDTQYF. The CDR3 DNA sequence: TGTGCCAGCAGTTACAGAGATACGCAGTATTTT.